This T cell receptor gamma chain was identified in a study of γδ T cells in repeated Plasmodium falciparum infection. General study findings and limits: Malian children's Vdelta2-negative repertoires appeared more expanded and less diverse than Australians'.

TCRdb re-called the multiplex PCR reads with CATT. The sample has tens of thousands of gamma-chain clones; roughly 1.4% are singletons. Vgamma9/Vdelta2+ and Vdelta2-negative gammadelta T cells were flow-sorted from PBMC for bulk sequencing. This clone was seen a handful of times. Its antigen is not identified. The protein held in TCRdb is that of a much larger clone and does not match this DNA's translation at residue 9, likely because of a read error; the protein shown is translated from the DNA. Trimming removed 3 bases from V and 9 bases from J; junction bases left unmatched: 14. Looked up from germline, CDR1 is GITISATS and CDR2 is ISYDGTV (reference sequence). The CDR3 consists of 14 residues.

The sequenced sample was gamma-delta T cells from blood. The receptor was derived from a pool of human donors (malaria-infected and uninfected, not separated). The chain recombines TRGV9 with TRGJ1 or TRGJ2. The J gene comes from matching the DNA to germline here; TCRdb lacks it. CDR3 nucleotide sequence: TGTGCCTTGTGGGAGTCCACGTGCGGGGGTAAGAAACTCTTT. Amino acid sequence: CALWESTCGGKKLF.